This T cell receptor beta chain originates from a study of blood T cell repertoires in COVID-19. Study overall: PBMCs, B-cell-depleted T cells, or T cells provided the cDNA or gDNA that made up the material.

Germline-derived CDR1 and CDR2 are ENHRY and SYGVKD. After removal of 5 bases from V and 7 bases from J, the junction contained 9 bases not matched to a gene. This CDR3 spans 15 amino acids. Original handling: Nucleated cell counts were estimated from reference gene primer amplification. The data were produced by immunoSEQ multiplex PCR, yet TCRdb's version contains in-frame clones alone and is incomplete. The V and J calls and clone size are taken from that table; D and trimming were inferred from the DNA. Here the sample spans fewer than 150,000 clones, 75% to 90% being singletons. The sequenced sample was peripheral blood. The rearrangement links TRBV10-3 to TRBJ1-5; TRBD1 matches at 9 bases. The source of this sequence is a woman of 80 years or more with acute or convalescent COVID-19. The CDR3 sequence is CAISTGTGIGQPQHF. The CDR3 nucleotides read TGTGCCATCAGTACCGGGACAGGGATCGGGCAGCCCCAGCATTTT.